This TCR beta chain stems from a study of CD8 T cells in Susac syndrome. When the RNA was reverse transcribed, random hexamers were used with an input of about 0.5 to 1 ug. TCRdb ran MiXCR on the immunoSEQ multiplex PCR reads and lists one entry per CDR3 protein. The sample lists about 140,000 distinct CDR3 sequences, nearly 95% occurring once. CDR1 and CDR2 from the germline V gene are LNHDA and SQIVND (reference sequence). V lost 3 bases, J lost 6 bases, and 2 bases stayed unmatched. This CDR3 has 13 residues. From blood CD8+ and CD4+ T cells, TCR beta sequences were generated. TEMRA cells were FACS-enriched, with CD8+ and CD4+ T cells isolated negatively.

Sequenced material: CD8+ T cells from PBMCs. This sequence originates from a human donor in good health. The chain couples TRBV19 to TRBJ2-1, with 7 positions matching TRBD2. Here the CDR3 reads CASSIASGNEQFF. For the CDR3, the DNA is TGTGCCAGTAGTATTGCTAGCGGCAATGAGCAGTTCTTC.